This paragraph reports one TCR beta chain. Clones were read by immunoSEQ multiplex PCR, and TCRdb kept only the in-frame ones, dropping some. The sample has about 420,000 clones, 85% to 90% seen once. The sample belongs to a study of blood T cell repertoires in COVID-19. V shed 7 bases and J shed 2 bases, with 12 bases lying between them. This CDR3 contains 13 residues. The germline V gene encodes CDR1 ENHRY and CDR2 SYGVKD. What was sequenced was peripheral blood. The chain couples TRBV10-3 to TRBJ2-7, with D unresolved. The clonotype originates from a man aged 18 to 29 with COVID-19, enrolled during active disease. As DNA, the CDR3 is TGTGCCATCACTCCTGACGGAGCCTACGAGCAGTACTTC. Protein: CAITPDGAYEQYF.